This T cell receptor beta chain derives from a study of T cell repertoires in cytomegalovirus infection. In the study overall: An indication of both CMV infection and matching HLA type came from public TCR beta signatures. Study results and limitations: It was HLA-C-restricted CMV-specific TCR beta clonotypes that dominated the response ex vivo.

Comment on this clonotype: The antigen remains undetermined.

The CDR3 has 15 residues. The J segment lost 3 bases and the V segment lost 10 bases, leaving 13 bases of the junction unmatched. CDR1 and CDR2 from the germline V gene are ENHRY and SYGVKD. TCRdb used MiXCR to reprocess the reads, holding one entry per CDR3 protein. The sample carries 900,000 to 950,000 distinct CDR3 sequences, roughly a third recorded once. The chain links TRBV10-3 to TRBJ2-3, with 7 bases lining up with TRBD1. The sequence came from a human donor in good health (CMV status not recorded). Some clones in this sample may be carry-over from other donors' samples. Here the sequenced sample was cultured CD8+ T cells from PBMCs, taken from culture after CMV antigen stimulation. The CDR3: CATNRGGRSTDTQYF. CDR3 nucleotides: TGTGCCACCAACAGGGGCGGACGAAGTACAGATACGCAGTATTTT.